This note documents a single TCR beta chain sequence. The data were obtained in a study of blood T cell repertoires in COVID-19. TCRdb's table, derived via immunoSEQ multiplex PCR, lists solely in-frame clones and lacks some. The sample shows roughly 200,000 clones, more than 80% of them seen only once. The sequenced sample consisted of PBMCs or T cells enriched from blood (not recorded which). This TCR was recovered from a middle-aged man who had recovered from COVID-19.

CDR3 sequence: CASSMSRDSNQPQHF. For the CDR3, the DNA is TGTGCCAGTAGTATGAGCAGGGATAGCAATCAGCCCCAGCATTTT. V usage is TRBV19 and J usage is TRBJ1-5, with TRBD1 as a possible D gene (5 bases). CDR3 length: 15 amino acids. From germline, CDR1 is LNHDA and CDR2 SQIVND (reference sequence). V lost 3 bases and J 0 bases, leaving 9 bases between the germline ends. The whole variable domain, filled in from reference TRBV19 and TRBJ1-5, reads DGGITQSPKYLFRKEGQNVTLSCEQNLNHDAMYWYRQDPGQGLRLIYYSQIVNDFQKGDIAEGYSVSREKKESFPLTVTSAQKNPTAFYLCASSMSRDSNQPQHFGDGTRLSIL.